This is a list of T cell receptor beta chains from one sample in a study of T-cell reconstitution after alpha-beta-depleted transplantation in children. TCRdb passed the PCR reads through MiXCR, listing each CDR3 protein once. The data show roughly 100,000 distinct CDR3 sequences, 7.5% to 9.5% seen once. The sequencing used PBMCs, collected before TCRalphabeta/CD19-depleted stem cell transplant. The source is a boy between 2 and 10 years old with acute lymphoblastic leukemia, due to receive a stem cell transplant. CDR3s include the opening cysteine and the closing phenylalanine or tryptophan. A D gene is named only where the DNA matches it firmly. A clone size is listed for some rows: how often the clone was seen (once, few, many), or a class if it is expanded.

CASSSQGGQAGNEQFF	TGTGCCAGCAGTTCGCAGGGGGGGCAGGCTGGGAATGAGCAGTTCTTC	TRBV7-9	TRBJ2-1	-	-
CSASSVPQETQYF	TGCAGTGCTAGCTCAGTCCCCCAAGAGACCCAGTACTTC	TRBV20-1	TRBJ2-5	-	many
CASTADSSASYNEQFF	TGTGCCAGCACCGCGGACAGTTCGGCATCCTACAATGAGCAGTTCTTC	TRBV7-2	TRBJ2-1	-	few
CSVEKGAGGDQGEKLFF	TGCAGCGTTGAAAAGGGGGCCGGGGGGGACCAGGGTGAAAAACTGTTTTTT	TRBV29-1	TRBJ1-4	TRBD1	-
CSANTGSGYGYTF	TGCAGTGCTAATACAGGGTCCGGCTATGGCTACACCTTC	TRBV20-1	TRBJ1-2	-	-
CASRLAGSYEQYF	TGTGCCAGCAGACTAGCGGGGTCCTACGAGCAGTACTTC	TRBV12-3/TRBV12-4	TRBJ2-7	TRBD2	few
CSAGPGLAYNQPQNF	TGCAGTGCTGGACCGGGACTGGCTTACAATCAGCCCCAGAATTTT	TRBV20-1	TRBJ1-5	-	-
CASSATSPTGRDSDGYTF	TGTGCCAGCAGTGCCACCTCTCCCACCGGAAGGGATTCCGATGGCTACACCTTC	TRBV6-1	TRBJ1-2	-	few
CASSPKEAGFPYEQYF	TGCGCCAGCAGCCCTAAGGAGGCAGGCTTTCCCTACGAGCAGTACTTC	TRBV5-1	TRBJ2-7	-	few
CASFYSPGLAGAYNEQFF	TGTGCCAGCTTCTATAGCCCGGGACTAGCGGGGGCCTACAATGAGCAGTTCTTC	TRBV6-2/TRBV6-3	TRBJ2-1	TRBD2	many
CASSRGGSNQPQHF	TGTGCCAGCAGTCGAGGAGGCAGCAATCAGCCCCAGCATTTT	TRBV6-2/TRBV6-3	TRBJ1-5	-	few
CASSLPGTYEQYF	TGCGCCAGCAGCTTACCGGGTACCTACGAGCAGTACTTC	TRBV5-1	TRBJ2-7	-	few
CASSEARRASGNNQPQHF	TGTGCCAGCAGTGAAGCCCGAAGGGCTTCCGGGAACAATCAGCCCCAGCATTTT	TRBV2	TRBJ1-5	-	-
CASSRSGTGRNTQYF	TGTGCCAGCAGCCGATCCGGGACAGGGCGAAATACGCAGTATTTT	TRBV3-1	TRBJ2-3	TRBD1	-
CASSPAGSRRTWGYTF	TGTGCCAGCAGTCCCGCCGGGTCTCGACGGACATGGGGCTACACCTTC	TRBV27	TRBJ1-2	-	few
CASSNRAGGSLHF	TGTGCCAGCAGCAACCGCGCGGGGGGGTCCCTCCACTTT	TRBV12-3/TRBV12-4	TRBJ1-6	-	few
CATSRDLGRGQPQHF	TGTGCCACCAGCAGAGATCTAGGGCGCGGTCAGCCCCAGCATTTT	TRBV15	TRBJ1-5	-	-
CASRRGAGTDTQYF	TGTGCCAGCAGACGGGGGGCGGGCACAGATACGCAGTATTTT	TRBV6-4	TRBJ2-3	-	-